This section outlines one TCR beta chain sequence together with its context. The antigen is not known. The data stem from a study of cytomegalovirus exposure and HLA in healthy donors. The V segment lost 5 bases and the J segment 4 bases; nucleotides outside the gene matches: 7. Germline CDR1 and CDR2: SGHVS and FNYEAQ. CDR3 size: 15 residues. Findings and caveats of the study: When analyzed later, a missense DCLRE1C variant was found to be linked to TCR beta V- and J-gene trimming.

Vbeta (60) and Jbeta (13) primers were used in the PCR. Profiled with immunoSEQ multiplex PCR; TCRdb holds only in-frame clones, not every one. The table lists about 120,000 clones, roughly three quarters of them singletons, with 9% to 15% in the top ten. Donors were nominally healthy when sampled, though unrecorded immune exposures were likely. Material for sequencing was PBMCs. The TCR was taken from a woman in her 40s in good health and CMV-seropositive. This chain links TRBV7-6 with TRBJ2-7; 11 bases agree with TRBD2. Here the CDR3 reads CASSPTSGGLYEQYF. CDR3 coding DNA: TGTGCCAGCAGCCCAACTAGCGGGGGTTTATACGAGCAGTACTTC.